Below, 12 T cell receptor beta chains from the same sample are listed, as sequenced in a study of T cell changes during pregnancy in multiple sclerosis. The assay was immunoSEQ multiplex PCR, and TCRdb's table has in-frame clones only and misses some. In the table there are 100,000 or so clones, 75% to 95% of which are singletons. This specimen was peripheral blood, taken in the second trimester of pregnancy. The source of these receptors is a female donor with multiple sclerosis, enrolled in a pregnancy study.

The chain employs TRBV5-4 and TRBJ2-1; the D gene is possibly TRBD1 (5 bases). Germline V gene data show CDR1 as SGHNT and CDR2 as YYREEE (reference sequence). The CDR3 runs 13 residues. V lost 3 bases to trimming and J lost 2 bases, with 6 bases between them. CDR3 sequence (DNA): TGTGCCAGCAGCTGGGGCACCTACAATGAGCAGTTCTTC. It yields the protein CASSWGTYNEQFF. The complete variable domain, with remaining parts taken from reference TRBV5-4 and TRBJ2-1, reads ETGVTQSPTHLIKTRGQQVTLRCSSQSGHNTVSWYQQALGQGPQFIFQYYREEENGRGNFPPRFSGLQFPNYSSELNVNALELDDSALYLCASSWGTYNEQFFGPGTRLTVL.

The V gene is TRBV19, the J gene TRBJ2-4; weak D call: TRBD1 (6 bases). V lost 1 base and J lost 2, with 21 bases in between. This CDR3 comprises 19 residues. Germline values: CDR1 LNHDA, CDR2 SQIVND (reference sequence). CDR3 in amino acids: CASSIVGSQGVWTKNIQYF. CDR3 coding DNA: TGTGCCAGTAGTATAGTGGGCTCACAGGGAGTTTGGACCAAAAACATTCAGTACTTC.

This sequence joins TRBV7-8 and TRBJ1-1; 9 positions agree with TRBD1. This CDR3 comprises 21 residues. The V gene end was trimmed by 0 bases and the J gene end by 3 bases; junction bases not matched to a gene: 20. Germline V gene sequence: CDR1 SGHVS, CDR2 FQNEAQ. The CDR3 spells CASSLALRSQGARLLDTEAFF. The CDR3 DNA is TGTGCCAGCAGCTTAGCCCTGCGCTCACAGGGGGCGCGTTTGTTGGACACTGAAGCTTTCTTT.

This chain links TRBV5-1 with TRBJ2-1; 7 nucleotides align to TRBD2. The CDR3 extends over 17 amino acids. Per the germline V gene, CDR1 is SGHRS and CDR2 is YFSETQ. The ends lost 4 bases at V and 5 bases at J; junction bases unmatched: 15. In nucleotides, the CDR3 is TGCGCCAGCAGCGCCCCGTTAGTCCGGGGGGACCACAATGAGCAGTTCTTC. It encodes CASSAPLVRGDHNEQFF.

As concerns this clone: Germline and junction disagree at one end, which may indicate a read error. The V and J genes are TRBV28 and TRBJ2-7, with a tentative D call TRBD2 (5 bases). Germline lookup yields CDR1 MDHEN and CDR2 SYDVKM. The CDR3 runs to 11 residues. DNA of the CDR3: TGTGCCAGCAGTTCCCGGGATCTCCTCTTCTTC. It is translated as CASSSRDLLFF.

The gene calls are TRBV29-1 and TRBJ2-5; perhaps TRBD1 as D (6 bases). V was pared by 5 bases and J by 0 bases, with 10 bases between. The CDR3 contains 13 residues. Germline CDR1 and CDR2: SQVTM and ANQGSEA. This chain's CDR3 is CSVRTVNQETQYF. For the CDR3, the DNA is TGCAGCGTTAGGACAGTAAACCAAGAGACCCAGTACTTC.

This clone was picked up one time. The chain links TRBV9 to TRBJ2-7, with D maybe TRBD1 (6 bases). This CDR3 has 15 residues. V was cut by 0 bases and J by 2 bases, with 12 bases left in between. Looked up from germline, CDR1 is SGDLS and CDR2 is YYNGEE. The CDR3 is CASSVDDRPTYEQYF. CDR3 DNA sequence: TGTGCCAGCAGCGTAGACGACAGGCCTACCTACGAGCAGTACTTC.

The rearrangement joins TRBV9 to TRBJ2-3, with TRBD1 identical over 9 bases. Germline CDR1 is SGDLS and CDR2 is YYNGEE. Unmatched junction bases numbered 9, after V lost 3 bases and J lost 7 bases. The CDR3 is 15 residues long. The CDR3 nucleotides are TGTGCCAGCAGCGGGGACAGGGACCTCACCAATACGCAGTATTTT. It yields the protein CASSGDRDLTNTQYF.

The V call is TRBV7-2, the J call TRBJ2-3; 10 bases map to TRBD1. Losses at the gene ends were 5 bases for V and 6 bases for J; bases not matched to a gene: 5. Per the germline V gene, CDR1 is SGHTA and CDR2 is FQGNSA. The CDR3 has 14 amino acids. The DNA for the CDR3 is TGTGCCAGCAGCCCCGACAGGGGGCCTGATACGCAGTATTTT. Translation gives CASSPDRGPDTQYF.

This chain connects TRBV7-6 to TRBJ2-7, with D perhaps matching TRBD2 (6 bases). V was shortened by 1 base and J by 0 bases, with 13 bases between the two germline ends. The CDR3 length is 16 residues. Germline-derived CDR1 and CDR2 are SGHVS and FNYEAQ. The CDR3 sequence: CASSLVGDLGSYEQYF. For the CDR3, the DNA is TGTGCCAGCAGCTTAGTGGGGGACTTAGGCTCCTACGAGCAGTACTTC. The variable domain in full, with the rest retrieved from reference TRBV7-6 and TRBJ2-7, is GAGVSQSPRYKVTKRGQDVALRCDPISGHVSLYWYRQALGQGPEFLTYFNYEAQQDKSGLPNDRFSAERPEGSISTLTIQRTEQRDSAMYRCASSLVGDLGSYEQYFGPGTRLTVT.

The genes are TRBV19 and TRBJ2-7, with a tentative D call TRBD2 (6 bases). Germline loops: CDR1 LNHDA, CDR2 SQIVND (reference sequence). Trimming cost V 3 bases and J 3 bases, with 9 bases left between them. The CDR3 is made up of 13 amino acids. The chain's CDR3 is CASSMGGGYEQYF. The CDR3 DNA is TGTGCCAGTAGTATGGGAGGCGGCTACGAGCAGTACTTC.

This clone turned up a few times. V gene TRBV29-1 combines with J gene TRBJ1-2; D unclear. Trimming took 1 base from V and 8 from J, leaving 17 bases between them. CDR1 SQVTM and CDR2 ANQGSEA come from the germline V gene. This CDR3 is 14 amino acids long. CDR3 residues: CSVEGALGEFGYTF. The DNA for the CDR3 is TGCAGCGTTGAAGGGGCGTTGGGAGAGTTCGGCTACACCTTC.